The TCR beta chain under discussion was sequenced for a study of shared clonotypes between healthy human individuals. Concerning this clone itself: A far larger clone is one base from this, pointing to a likely read error.

Once extracted for a subset, genomic DNA was divided evenly among several immunoSEQ plates. In the authors' workflow: With immunoSEQ giving junction-only sequences and no quality scores, filtering differed. Repertoires were generated with immunoSEQ multiplex PCR, while TCRdb's copy carries only in-frame clones and drops some. That table is the source of V, J and clone size, and D and trimming were worked out from the DNA. This sample has about 480,000 clones, with 70% to 80% found just once. Adults of Caucasian background living in Nashville, Tennessee made up all donors. Unsorted samples, those not sorted, used approximately 100 million PBMCs for genomic DNA. The CDR3 totals 15 residues. Germline V gene lookup returns CDR1 SGHRS and CDR2 YFSETQ.

The J gene is TRBJ1-1, the V gene TRBV5-1; 7 bases are a match to TRBD1. Sequenced: PBMCs. This receptor was taken from a woman between 35 and 50 years old in good health. Some clones in this sample may be carry-over from other donors' samples. CDR3 nucleotides: TGCGCCAGCAGCTTGGCGACAGGGCCCCACACTGAAGCTGTCTTT. It encodes CASSLATGPHTEAVF.